The T cell receptor beta chain under discussion was sequenced for a study of blood T cells in healthy people across ages. General study points: Donor CMV status was unknown, possibly confounding expanded clonotype changes. Across the age range, TCR beta diversity per million T cells fell in a roughly linear way.

About this clonotype: Its specificity is unknown.

This CDR3 spans 12 amino acids. V shed 1 base and J shed 5 bases, with 3 bases lying between them. Alongside a J-beta primer mix, a sample-barcoded 5' primer served in a second PCR lasting about 7 to 11 cycles. TCRdb ran MiXCR on the 5' RACE reads and lists one entry per CDR3 protein. This sample has fewer than 1 million distinct CDR3 sequences, with 44% found just once. The people who gave samples were healthy Caucasians from Russia, aged about 6 to 100. This chain links TRBV12-3 or TRBV12-4 with TRBJ1-5; the D is unclear. The sequence was collected from a man in his sixties in good health. The sample comprised blood. CDR3 DNA sequence: TGTGCCAGCAGTTTAGATTATCAGCCCCAGCATTTT. As protein: CASSLDYQPQHF.